This T cell receptor (beta chain) comes out of a study of T cells expressing NK-cell markers. After re-calling the 5' RACE reads, TCRdb lists one entry per CDR3 protein, DNA absent. In all, the sample yields 300,000 to 450,000 distinct CDR3 sequences. The CDR3 has 14 amino acids. Germline CDR1 reads DFQATT; CDR2 reads SNEGSKA (reference sequence). Material for sequencing was blood T cells: a sorted CD56 or NKG2C T cell subset, CD4+ or CD8+ T cells, or bulk PBMC T cells (not recorded which). The V gene is TRBV20-1, the J gene TRBJ2-3; the D call of TRBD2 rests on TCRdb alone, since no DNA is present to check it. This clonotype was sampled from a man aged 18 to 69 in good health. The CDR3 region is CSAQLTSGTDTQYF.